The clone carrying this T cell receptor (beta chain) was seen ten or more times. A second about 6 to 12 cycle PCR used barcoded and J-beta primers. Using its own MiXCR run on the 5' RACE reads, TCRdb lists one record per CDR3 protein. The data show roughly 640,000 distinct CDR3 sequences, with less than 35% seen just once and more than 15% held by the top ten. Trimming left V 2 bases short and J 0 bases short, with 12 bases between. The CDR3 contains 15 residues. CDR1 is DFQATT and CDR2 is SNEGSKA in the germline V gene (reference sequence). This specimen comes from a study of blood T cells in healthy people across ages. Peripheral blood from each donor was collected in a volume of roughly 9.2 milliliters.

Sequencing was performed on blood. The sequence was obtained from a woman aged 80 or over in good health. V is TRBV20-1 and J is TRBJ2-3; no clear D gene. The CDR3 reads CSARTEYSSTDTQYF. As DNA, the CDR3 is TGCAGTGCTAGAACAGAGTATTCTAGCACAGATACGCAGTATTTT.